These T cell receptor beta chains were read from a single sample in a study of human T cells and chemical hapten exposure. TCRdb called the RACE reads again in MiXCR, with one record for every CDR3 protein. Among 150,000 to 200,000 distinct CDR3 sequences listed, roughly 15% were seen once. Sequencing was performed on whole blood, taken in connection with sensitization to the hapten diphenylcyclopropenone (DPC). The receptors here all came from a young woman with alopecia areata. Some clones in this sample may be carry-over from other donors' samples. CDR3s leave out the opening cysteine and the closing phenylalanine or tryptophan.

>TRBJ1-3|TRBV20-1
SATDRPGNTIY
>TRBJ2-5|TRBV7-7
ASSPTGVQETQY
>TRBJ1-5|TRBV20-1
SLWRRNQPQH
>TRBJ2-3|TRBV9
ASSVVPSGMVDTQY
>TRBJ1-5|TRBV5-8
ASSRRTRTNSNQPQH
>TRBJ2-5|TRBV18
ASSPPGSGETQY
>TRBJ2-7|TRBV7-2
ASSPDRANYEQY
>TRBJ1-6|TRBV6-5
ASRRGQGKGSPLH
>TRBJ2-1|TRBV12-3/TRBV12-4
ASSFVTSSYNEQF
>TRBJ2-7|TRBV5-1
ASSVGVTNYEQY
>TRBJ1-3|TRBV13
ASSLVVSGNTIY
>TRBJ2-5|TRBV2
AGAYNQETQY
>TRBJ1-6|TRBV20-1
SATPGGSPLH
>TRBJ2-1|TRBV7-9
ASSPTLSSYNEQF
>TRBJ2-7|TRBV19
ASSGMTAYEQY
>TRBJ2-3|TRBV6-5
ASSVAGGSVDTQY
>TRBJ1-5|TRBV3-1
ASSQGRDNQPQH
>TRBJ1-2|TRBV6-1
ASSLQGNYGYT
>TRBJ1-5|TRBV6-1
ASSPDREWRPQH
>TRBJ2-7|TRBV29-1
SVWTGGSEQY
>TRBJ1-2|TRBV12-3/TRBV12-4
ASSFVQFNYGYT
>TRBJ2-3|TRBV5-1
ASSLRDRGSDTQY
>TRBJ2-5|TRBV3-1
ASSQDFGGRSQTQY
>TRBJ1-1|TRBV10-1
ASSHRGSTEAF
>TRBJ2-3|TRBV12-3/TRBV12-4
ASCGGGLGDTQY
>TRBJ2-3|TRBV4-3
ASSQIRGDGTDTQY
>TRBJ1-1|TRBV14
ASSQVRGPNTEAF
>TRBJ2-7|TRBV12-3/TRBV12-4
ASSLQWGGEQY
>TRBJ2-2|TRBV30
AWTANTGELF
>TRBJ1-1|TRBV20-1
SARMGNTEAF
>TRBJ2-7|TRBV29-1
SVRGGSYEQY
>TRBJ2-7|TRBV28
ASSLRTGNGHEQY
>TRBJ1-1|TRBV4-2
ASSQDGQGPTEAF
>TRBJ2-1|TRBV7-7
ASSFGQADNEQF
>TRBJ2-5|TRBV12-3/TRBV12-4
ASSPTAYQETQY
>TRBJ2-3|TRBV7-2
ASSLGRGLGPDTQY
>TRBJ2-1|TRBV7-8
ASSFSISEQF
>TRBJ2-1|TRBV14
ASSQDGGAFYNEQF
>TRBJ2-3|TRBV19
ASSIRRDPATQY
>TRBJ1-1|TRBV4-2
ASSPGASGGRTEAF
>TRBJ1-1|TRBV4-1
ASSQDRIRHPNTEAF
>TRBJ1-1|TRBV29-1
SVVNPPDTEAF
>TRBJ2-5|TRBV28
ASSSRPGWETQY
>TRBJ2-1|TRBV28
ASSLPTGSYNEQF
>TRBJ1-2|TRBV28
ASREGGYGYT
>TRBJ2-1|TRBV7-2
ASSVLNEQF
>TRBJ1-2|TRBV7-2
ASSLGPSIGYT
>TRBJ1-1|TRBV5-1
ASSFGGGNTEAF
>TRBJ1-1|TRBV5-1
ASSPRDPWETEAF
>TRBJ1-1|TRBV10-1
ASRLAVNTEAF
>TRBJ2-5|TRBV20-1
SASPPNGWETQY
>TRBJ2-1|TRBV20-1
SARGGFYNEQF
>TRBJ2-7|TRBV7-9
ASSLAGDYEQY
>TRBJ2-1|TRBV7-9
ASSPPGLAGFYNEQF